The present entry profiles one T cell receptor beta chain with its context. Its matching antigen is unknown. The record originates from a study of T-cell memory formation after mild COVID-19. At the level of the study: TCR clustering was largely donor specific.

From germline, CDR1 is SGHDN and CDR2 FVKESK. The CDR3 is made up of 16 amino acids. The V segment lost 3 bases and the J segment 2 bases; nucleotides outside the gene matches: 5. 5'RACE primed from the constant segment yielded TCR alpha and TCR beta cDNA libraries bearing sample barcodes and UMIs. MiXCR, run by TCRdb on the 5' RACE reads, gives a single entry per CDR3 protein. This table holds approximately 290,000 distinct CDR3 sequences, approximately 8% found once. Notes on the study in general: Day 15 to 85 contractors were CD4/CD8 balanced; later expanders leaned CD4+. The appearance of some responding clones in pre-infection memory suggested that cross-reactive memory joined.

The specimen was PBMCs or a T cell subset sorted from them (not recorded which). This TCR derives from a young man who had mild COVID-19 (a few samples of this study predate the infection). Cell type and time point are not known. The chain employs TRBV14 and TRBJ2-3, with 10 bases that match TRBD2. The CDR3 loop is CASSQWLAGDTDTQYF. CDR3 coding DNA: TGTGCCAGCAGCCAGTGGCTAGCGGGGGACACAGATACGCAGTATTTT.